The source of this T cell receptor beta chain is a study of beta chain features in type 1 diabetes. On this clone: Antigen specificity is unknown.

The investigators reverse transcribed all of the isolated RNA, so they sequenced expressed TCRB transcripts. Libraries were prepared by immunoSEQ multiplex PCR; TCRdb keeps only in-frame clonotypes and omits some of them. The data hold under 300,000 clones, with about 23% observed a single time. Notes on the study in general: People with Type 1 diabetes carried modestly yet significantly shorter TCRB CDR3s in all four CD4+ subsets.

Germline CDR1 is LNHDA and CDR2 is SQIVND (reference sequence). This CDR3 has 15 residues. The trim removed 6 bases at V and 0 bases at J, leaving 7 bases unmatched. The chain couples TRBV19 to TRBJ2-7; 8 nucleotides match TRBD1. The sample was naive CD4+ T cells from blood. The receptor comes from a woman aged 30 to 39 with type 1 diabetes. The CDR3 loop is CASSHSGTGSYEQYF. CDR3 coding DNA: TGTGCCAGTAGCCACTCCGGGACAGGCTCCTACGAGCAGTACTTC.